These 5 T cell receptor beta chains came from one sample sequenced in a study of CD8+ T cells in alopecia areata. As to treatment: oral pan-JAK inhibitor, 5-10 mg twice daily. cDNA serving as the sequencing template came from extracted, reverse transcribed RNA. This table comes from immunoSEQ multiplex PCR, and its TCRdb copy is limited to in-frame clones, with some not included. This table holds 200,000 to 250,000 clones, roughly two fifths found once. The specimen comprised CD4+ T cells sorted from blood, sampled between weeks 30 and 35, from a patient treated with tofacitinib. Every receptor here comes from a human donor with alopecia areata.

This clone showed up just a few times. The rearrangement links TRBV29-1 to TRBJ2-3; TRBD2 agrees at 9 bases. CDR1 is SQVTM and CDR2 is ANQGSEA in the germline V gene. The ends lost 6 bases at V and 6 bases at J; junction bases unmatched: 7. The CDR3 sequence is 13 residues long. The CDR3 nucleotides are TGCAGCGTGAGGCGGGGGGGCCCTGATACGCAGTATTTT. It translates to CSVRRGGPDTQYF.

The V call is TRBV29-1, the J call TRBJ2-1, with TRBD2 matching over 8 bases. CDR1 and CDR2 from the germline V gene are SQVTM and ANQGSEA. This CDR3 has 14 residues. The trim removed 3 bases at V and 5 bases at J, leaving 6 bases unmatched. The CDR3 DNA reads TGCAGCGTTGAGAAGCTAGCGGGTCACAATGAGCAGTTCTTC. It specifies CSVEKLAGHNEQFF.

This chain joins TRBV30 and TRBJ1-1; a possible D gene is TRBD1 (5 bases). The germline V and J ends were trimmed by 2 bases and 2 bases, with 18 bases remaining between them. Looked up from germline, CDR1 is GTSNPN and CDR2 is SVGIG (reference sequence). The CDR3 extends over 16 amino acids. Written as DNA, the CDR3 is TGTGCCTGGAGTAACCCCAGGACACAACTTAACACTGAAGCTTTCTTT. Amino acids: CAWSNPRTQLNTEAFF.

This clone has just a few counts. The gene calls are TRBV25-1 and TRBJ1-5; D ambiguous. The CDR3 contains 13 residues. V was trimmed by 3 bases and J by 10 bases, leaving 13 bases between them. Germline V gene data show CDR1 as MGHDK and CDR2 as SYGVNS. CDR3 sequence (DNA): TGTGCCAGCAGTGAGCGGGAGCTCGGACCCCAGCATTTT. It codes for CASSERELGPQHF.

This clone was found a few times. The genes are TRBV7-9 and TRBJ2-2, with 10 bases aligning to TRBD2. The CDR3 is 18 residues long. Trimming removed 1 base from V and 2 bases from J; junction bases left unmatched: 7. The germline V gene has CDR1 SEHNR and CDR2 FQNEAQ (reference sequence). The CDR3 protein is CASSLGGSGRSNTGELFF. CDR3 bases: TGTGCCAGCAGCTTAGGCGGTAGCGGGAGGTCCAACACCGGGGAGCTGTTTTTT.